This T cell receptor beta chain was sequenced in a study of T-cell reconstitution after alpha-beta-depleted transplantation in children. Construction of the TCRbeta library involved unique molecular identifiers. Each CDR3 protein gets one entry after TCRdb re-called the PCR reads with MiXCR. The data hold about 540,000 distinct CDR3 sequences, with approximately 20% observed a single time. The CDR3 has 15 residues. From germline, CDR1 is SGHKS and CDR2 YYEKEE (reference sequence). J was trimmed by 1 base and V by 5 bases; bases with no gene match: 6. The chain employs TRBV5-5 and TRBJ1-1, with 9 bases matching TRBD1. This specimen was PBMCs from the stem cell graft donor, taken from the stem cell graft. The origin of this receptor is a human donor who donated a stem cell graft to a child with acute lymphoblastic leukemia. The DNA of the CDR3 is TGTGCCAGCAGGGATCCGGGACAGGGGAACACTGAAGCTTTCTTT. Translating gives CASRDPGQGNTEAFF.